The 13 T cell receptor beta chains reported below all come from one sample, sequenced in a study of brain T cells in children with intractable seizures (dated by TCRdb to the early 2020s). Library preparation used the immunoSEQ multiplex PCR assay. The table was pulled from immuneACCESS by TCRdb, which kept in-frame rearrangements only. Such tables lose some clones; where checked, under half of the loss comes from unresolved V genes, and the rest has no known cause. This sample has about 350,000 clones in its table, and over 90% of those were observed once. Clones ranked in the top ten supply 4.5% to 7% of the sample. This specimen's time point label, per the study, means: blood from clinic visit 5 months post-surgery; TSC patient then seizure free. The sample in question was peripheral blood, obtained 4 to 5 months after surgery. The receptors were gathered from a boy under two years old with tuberous sclerosis and intractable seizures.

The chain links TRBV23-1 to TRBJ2-7, with 9 positions matching TRBD1. TRBV23-1 carries the ORF label, with uncertain function. After removal of 3 bases from V and 2 bases from J, the junction contained 17 bases not matched to a gene. The CDR3 contains 19 residues. The CDR3 DNA follows: TGCGCCAGCAGTCAGCCGGACAGGGGCCTTTCCCTCTCAACCTACGAGCAGTACTTC. The encoded protein is CASSQPDRGLSLSTYEQYF.

The V gene is TRBV27, the J gene TRBJ2-5; no reliable D call. Germline values: CDR1 MNHEY, CDR2 SMNVEV (reference sequence). The length of the CDR3 is 11 residues. The ends were cut back, 8 bases at V and 5 bases at J, with 9 bases in the middle. This CDR3 reads CASSIGETQYF. CDR3 sequence (DNA): TGTGCCAGCTCGATTGGGGAGACCCAGTACTTC.

Many counts were recorded for this clone. V gene TRBV29-1 combines with J gene TRBJ2-7; D tentatively reads TRBD1 or TRBD2 (5 bases each). The CDR3 length is 14 residues. Trimming left V 6 bases short and J 2 bases short, with 17 bases between. Per the germline V gene, CDR1 is SQVTM and CDR2 is ANQGSEA. CDR3 residues: CSVPRAGTPYEQYF. In DNA form, the CDR3 reads TGCAGCGTCCCCCGGGCAGGGACCCCCTACGAGCAGTACTTC.

J is TRBJ2-7 and V is TRBV4-1, with 9 nucleotides matching TRBD1. Germline CDR1 MGHRA, CDR2 YSYEKL. The CDR3 loop spans 15 amino acids. V lost 4 bases to trimming and J lost 1 base; unmatched junction nucleotides: 5. The CDR3 is CASSPGQGISYEQYF. CDR3 in DNA: TGCGCCAGCAGCCCTGGACAGGGGATTTCCTACGAGCAGTACTTC.

V usage is TRBV2 and J usage is TRBJ2-5; TRBD2 aligns across 10 bases. The CDR3 has 17 amino acids. Germline V gene data show CDR1 as SNHLY and CDR2 as FYNNEI. Unmatched junction bases numbered 11, after V lost 5 bases and J lost 2 bases. The CDR3 coding sequence is TGTGCCAGCAGTTTAGGGCTAGCGGGGGCCCAACAAGAGACCCAGTACTTC. Translation gives CASSLGLAGAQQETQYF.

This chain links TRBV6-5 with TRBJ1-2; D is uncertain. CDR1 and CDR2 from the germline V gene are MNHEY and SVGAGI. V shed 0 bases and J shed 1 base, with 9 bases lying between them. There are 15 residues in the CDR3. CDR3 DNA: TGTGCCAGCAGTTACTCGCGCGGATATAACTATGGCTACACCTTC. It is translated as CASSYSRGYNYGYTF.

This clone is a singleton in its sample. This chain joins TRBV2 and TRBJ2-7; 7 nucleotides match TRBD2. With 4 bases clipped from V and 2 bases from J, the junction kept 17 bases outside the gene matches. Germline V lookup: CDR1 SNHLY, CDR2 FYNNEI. The CDR3 is 18 amino acids. In DNA form, the CDR3 reads TGTGCCAGCAGTGCCCCGGGGGGTTCCCCTAAACCAACCTACGAGCAGTACTTC. Translating gives CASSAPGGSPKPTYEQYF.

The chain recombines TRBV5-1 with TRBJ1-4, with 8 nucleotides matching TRBD1. V lost 4 bases to trimming and J lost 2 bases; unmatched junction nucleotides: 13. The CDR3 has 18 residues. Germline V gene data show CDR1 as SGHRS and CDR2 as YFSETQ. The DNA of the CDR3 is TGCGCCAGCAGCCCATGGCGGCCAGGGGGCTTTACTAATGAAAAACTGTTTTTT. Its protein is CASSPWRPGGFTNEKLFF.

V usage is TRBV14 and J usage is TRBJ2-5; a weak D match, TRBD1 (6 bases). Germline assignment: CDR1 SGHDN and CDR2 FVKESK. With 5 bases removed from V and 5 bases from J, the gap between germline ends came to 21 bases. This CDR3 contains 16 residues. For the CDR3, the DNA is TGTGCCAGCAGCTCCAGACGAGTTGGGGGCACGGAGACCCAGTACTTC. This translates into CASSSRRVGGTETQYF.

The chain has TRBV7-9 and TRBJ2-7; tentative D call: TRBD2 (5 bases). The CDR3 has 16 amino acids. Germline loops: CDR1 SEHNR, CDR2 FQNEAQ (reference sequence). V was trimmed by 5 bases and J by 6 bases, leaving 23 bases between them. The chain's CDR3 is CASSPLSDYSPVEQYF. As DNA, the CDR3 is TGTGCCAGCAGCCCACTATCAGACTACTCGCCTGTCGAGCAGTACTTC.

The rearrangement links TRBV19 to TRBJ2-1; D is unclear. This CDR3 region has 14 residues. CDR1 and CDR2 from the germline V gene are LNHDA and SQIVND (reference sequence). V lost 3 bases and J 0 bases, leaving 6 bases between the germline ends. This CDR3 reads CASSMGFSYNEQFF. CDR3 coding DNA: TGTGCCAGTAGTATGGGGTTCTCCTACAATGAGCAGTTCTTC.

This chain joins TRBV19 and TRBJ2-1; D possibly corresponds to TRBD2 (6 bases). The germline V gene encodes CDR1 LNHDA and CDR2 SQIVND (reference sequence). This CDR3 has 13 residues. Between the trimmed V and J ends, which lost 3 bases and 6 bases, there was a span of 9 bases. The CDR3 DNA reads TGTGCCAGTAGTATCGGTAGCGGCAATGAGCAGTTCTTC. Amino acids: CASSIGSGNEQFF.

J is TRBJ2-7 and V is TRBV4-1; no clear D gene. Germline lookup yields CDR1 MGHRA and CDR2 YSYEKL. Trimming took 0 bases from V and 2 from J, leaving 11 bases between them. The CDR3 loop spans 15 amino acids. The CDR3 is CASSQEHRATYEQYF. The DNA of the CDR3 is TGCGCCAGCAGCCAAGAGCACAGAGCAACCTACGAGCAGTACTTC.